The 26 T cell receptor beta chains given below trace back to one sample, sequenced in a study. TCRdb fed the RT-PCR reads into MiXCR, producing one record per CDR3 protein. The table records about 680,000 distinct CDR3 sequences, about 14% of them present only once. The sample was memory CD4+ T cells from blood. The receptors derive from a female donor in good health, serving as a healthy control.

This clonotype was found a few times. This chain links TRBV24-1 with TRBJ2-2; TRBD1 matches 7 bases. Germline V gene sequence: CDR1 KGHDR, CDR2 SFDVKD. The CDR3 is 16 residues long. Trimming removed 3 bases from V and 6 bases from J; junction bases left unmatched: 9. The CDR3 nucleotides read TGTGCCACCAGTGATCCCAGACAGGGTAAAGCCGGGGAGCTGTTTTTT. Amino acid sequence: CATSDPRQGKAGELFF.

The V gene is TRBV15, the J gene TRBJ2-1; the D gene is possibly TRBD1 (6 bases). The CDR3 sequence is 14 residues long. Germline V gene lookup returns CDR1 LNHNV and CDR2 YYDKDF (reference sequence). Between the trimmed V and J ends, which lost 0 bases and 7 bases, there was a span of 10 bases. CDR3 DNA sequence: TGTGCCACCAGCAGAGATCAGGGGAGTAATGAGCAGTTCTTC. Residues: CATSRDQGSNEQFF.

The chain carries TRBV9 and TRBJ2-3, with 11 bases identical to TRBD2. There are 16 residues in the CDR3. CDR1 is SGDLS, CDR2 YYNGEE, per germline. The V segment lost 3 bases and the J segment 3 bases; nucleotides outside the gene matches: 6. The chain's CDR3 is CASSALAGGETDTQYF. The DNA of the CDR3 is TGTGCCAGCAGCGCCCTAGCGGGAGGTGAAACAGATACGCAGTATTTT.

This chain connects TRBV7-2 to TRBJ1-4; no definite D call. In germline, CDR1 is SGHTA, CDR2 FQGNSA. The CDR3 loop spans 12 amino acids. Trimming removed 3 bases at V and 7 bases at J, with 6 bases between. The CDR3 sequence is CASSFFSEKLFF. CDR3 DNA: TGTGCCAGCAGCTTTTTCTCTGAAAAACTGTTTTTT.

This clonotype was seen a handful of times. The rearrangement uses TRBV6-2 or TRBV6-3 and TRBJ2-4; 9 nucleotides match TRBD2. The trim removed 6 bases at V and 3 bases at J, leaving 12 bases unmatched. This CDR3 contains 17 residues. The germline V gene encodes CDR1 MNHEY and CDR2 SVGEGT. CDR3 nucleotide sequence: TGTGCCAGCAGCAGATCCCGGACTAGCGTCGACAAAAACATTCAGTACTTC. Its translation: CASSRSRTSVDKNIQYF.

This clonotype was detected a few times. This sequence joins TRBV27 and TRBJ2-1; 10 nucleotides match TRBD1. CDR3 length: 16 residues. Trimming took 0 bases from V and 6 from J; bases not matched to a gene: 5. The germline gives CDR1 MNHEY, CDR2 SMNVEV (reference sequence). The CDR3 nucleotides read TGTGCCAGCAGTTTATCGTTGACAGGGGGCTTCAATGAGCAGTTCTTC. As protein: CASSLSLTGGFNEQFF.

The rearrangement uses TRBV15 and TRBJ1-5, with unresolved D. Germline CDR1 LNHNV, CDR2 YYDKDF (reference sequence). V shed 1 base and J shed 6 bases, with 7 bases lying between them. CDR3 length: 13 amino acids. The CDR3 bases are TGTGCCACCAGCAGAGCCGGCCCTCAGCCCCAGCATTTT. Its translation: CATSRAGPQPQHF. The entire variable domain, with the rest obtained from reference TRBV15 and TRBJ1-5, is as follows: DAMVIQNPRYQVTQFGKPVTLSCSQTLNHNVMYWYQQKSSQAPKLLFHYYDKDFNNEADTPDNFQSRRPNTSFCFLDIRSPGLGDTAMYLCATSRAGPQPQHFGDGTRLSIL.

The chain has TRBV27 and TRBJ2-5, with D perhaps given as TRBD1 or TRBD2 (5 bases each). The V end lost 2 bases, the J end lost 1 base, and 14 bases lay between the germline ends. CDR1 and CDR2 from the germline V gene are MNHEY and SMNVEV (reference sequence). This CDR3 spans 16 amino acids. CDR3 residues: CASSLAGALSQETQYF. CDR3 DNA: TGTGCCAGCAGTTTAGCCGGGGCCCTATCCCAAGAGACCCAGTACTTC.

This clonotype was recorded many times. This chain joins TRBV10-3 and TRBJ2-5; D call uncertain. Germline V gene lookup returns CDR1 ENHRY and CDR2 SYGVKD. The V end lost 4 bases, the J end lost 4 bases, and 7 bases lay between the germline ends. The CDR3 covers 12 residues. Written as DNA, the CDR3 is TGTGCCATCAGTGCGAAGAGAGAGACCCAGTACTTC. Protein sequence: CAISAKRETQYF.

This clonotype was seen a handful of times. The CDR3 DNA reads TGCAGTGCTCCCTCGGGGACTAGCGGGAGTGGGGATACGCAGTATTTT. Translated, it gives CSAPSGTSGSGDTQYF. The chain combines TRBV20-1 with TRBJ2-3; 14 bases fit TRBD2. CDR1 is DFQATT and CDR2 is SNEGSKA in the germline V gene (reference sequence). This CDR3 has 16 amino acids. Trimming cost V 5 bases and J 6 bases; bases outside gene matches: 10.

This sequence joins TRBV5-1 and TRBJ2-3; D may be TRBD2 (5 bases). Trimming removed 0 bases from V and 2 bases from J, with 10 bases in between. CDR3 length equals 15 residues. Germline V CDR1 and CDR2: SGHRS, YFSETQ. The CDR3 loop is CASSLVGRDTDTQYF. The CDR3 DNA is TGCGCCAGCAGCTTGGTGGGTCGGGACACAGATACGCAGTATTTT.

This clonotype was detected many times. The chain combines TRBV6-5 with TRBJ1-5; D not resolved. Trimming left V 0 bases short and J 2 bases short, with 8 bases between. The germline V gene encodes CDR1 MNHEY and CDR2 SVGAGI. The CDR3 is made up of 15 amino acids. In nucleotides, the CDR3 is TGTGCCAGCAGTTACTCGGCGGTTGGCAATCAGCCCCAGCATTTT. Translating gives CASSYSAVGNQPQHF.

This rearrangement joins TRBV18 to TRBJ1-3; D is unresolved. This CDR3 is 16 amino acids long. The germline V and J ends were trimmed by 3 bases and 0 bases, with 12 bases remaining between them. The V gene's germline CDR1 is KGHSH and CDR2 LQKENI. CDR3 residues: CASSPEQSSSGNTIYF. The CDR3 nucleotides read TGTGCCAGCTCACCTGAGCAGTCCAGCTCTGGAAACACCATATATTTT.

This clonotype was found a few times. The chain recombines TRBV20-1 with TRBJ2-2; TRBD2 matches at 10 bases. Germline-derived CDR1 and CDR2 are DFQATT and SNEGSKA (reference sequence). The CDR3 has 19 amino acids. Trimming cost V 2 bases and J 4 bases; bases outside gene matches: 16. The CDR3 DNA is TGCAGTGCTAGATCACAGCGGCTAGCGGGAGATCGGGGCACCGGGGAGCTGTTTTTT. Translation gives CSARSQRLAGDRGTGELFF.

This clonotype was recorded many times. V and J are TRBV7-3 and TRBJ2-3, with D perhaps matching TRBD2 (5 bases). This CDR3 has 15 residues. The germline V gene has CDR1 SGHTA and CDR2 FQGTGA. Trimming left V 5 bases short and J 0 bases short, with 12 bases between. CDR3 nucleotide sequence: TGTGCCAGCAGCCCCTCGCGGACTAGCACAGATACGCAGTATTTT. It yields the protein CASSPSRTSTDTQYF. Full variable domain (remainder filled in from reference TRBV7-3 and TRBJ2-3): GAGVSQTPSNKVTEKGKYVELRCDPISGHTALYWYRQSLGQGPEFLIYFQGTGAADDSGLPNDRFFAVRPEGSVSTLKIQRTERGDSAVYLCASSPSRTSTDTQYFGPGTRLTVL.

The chain has TRBV5-1 and TRBJ1-1; D is unclear. V lost 2 bases, J lost 10 bases, and 12 bases lay in between. Germline assignment: CDR1 SGHRS and CDR2 YFSETQ. The CDR3 sequence is 12 residues long. CDR3 coding DNA: TGCGCCAGCAGCTTAAGTGGGTCCCGAGCTTTCTTT. It yields the protein CASSLSGSRAFF.

This chain joins TRBV12-3 or TRBV12-4 and TRBJ1-2; TRBD1 matches at 12 bases. V lost 6 bases, J lost 8 bases, and 7 bases stayed unmatched. There are 14 residues in the CDR3. The CDR3 loop is CASSPGQGAVGYTF. CDR3 sequence (DNA): TGTGCCAGCAGCCCGGGACAGGGGGCAGTGGGCTACACCTTC.

J is TRBJ1-1 and V is TRBV7-9; D unclear. This CDR3 contains 13 residues. CDR1 and CDR2 (germline): SEHNR, FQNEAQ (reference sequence). Trimming took 8 bases from V and 0 from J, leaving 10 bases between them. The CDR3 spells CASRLTLNTEAFF. Here the CDR3 DNA reads TGTGCCAGCCGACTTACCTTGAACACTGAAGCTTTCTTT. The variable domain in full, with the rest retrieved from reference TRBV7-9 and TRBJ1-1, is DTGVSQNPRHKITKRGQNVTFRCDPISEHNRLYWYRQTLGQGPEFLTYFQNEAQLEKSRLLSDRFSAERPKGSFSTLEIQRTEQGDSAMYLCASRLTLNTEAFFGQGTRLTVV.

This clonotype was recorded at least ten times. This chain links TRBV6-1 with TRBJ1-1; the match to TRBD1 covers 7 bases. The length of the CDR3 is 13 residues. With V trimmed by 7 bases and J by 7 bases, 9 bases remained unmatched. The germline CDR1 and CDR2 sequences are MNHNS and SASEGT. CDR3 region: CASNYLGQFEAFF. The CDR3 DNA is TGTGCCAGCAACTATCTGGGACAGTTTGAAGCTTTCTTT.

This clonotype was detected many times. The rearrangement uses TRBV28 and TRBJ1-5; 7 nucleotides agree with TRBD1. V was clipped by 7 bases and J by 0 bases; unmatched bases: 12. The germline V gene encodes CDR1 MDHEN and CDR2 SYDVKM. This CDR3 region has 17 residues. The CDR3 spells CASIHGTATYSNQPQHF. The CDR3 region has the DNA TGTGCCAGCATCCATGGGACAGCTACATATAGCAATCAGCCCCAGCATTTT.

The rearrangement links TRBV2 to TRBJ2-3; either TRBD1 or TRBD2 may supply D (5 bases each). This CDR3 has 15 amino acids. V was pared by 5 bases and J by 0 bases, with 12 bases between. Looked up from germline, CDR1 is SNHLY and CDR2 is FYNNEI. CDR3 bases: TGTGCCAGCAGTAAAGAATGGGACAGCACAGATACGCAGTATTTT. It yields the protein CASSKEWDSTDTQYF.

This clonotype was counted many times. The chain is built from TRBV7-2 and TRBJ2-3, with 10 bases matching TRBD2. The CDR3 consists of 17 residues. Trimming removed 1 base from V and 3 bases from J; junction bases left unmatched: 7. The germline CDR1 and CDR2 sequences are SGHTA and FQGNSA. CDR3: CASSLDRSSGGTDTQYF. The CDR3 region has the DNA TGTGCCAGCAGCTTAGATAGGTCTAGCGGGGGAACAGATACGCAGTATTTT.

On this clonotype itself: A clone one base away is much larger, so this may be a read error. This CDR3 is CDIGDSGNTIYF. The CDR3 DNA reads as TGTGACATCGGGGACTCTGGAAACACCATATATTTT. The rearrangement uses TRBV10-3 and TRBJ1-3, with D unresolved. CDR3 size: 12 residues. CDR1 and CDR2 from the germline V gene are ENHRY and SYGVKD.

This clonotype showed up just a few times. This may come from a read error, since a much larger clone is one base off. The chain joins TRBV5-6 to TRBJ2-7, with unresolved D. The CDR3 spans 11 residues. V lost 6 bases, J lost 3 bases, and 7 bases lay in between. CDR1 is SGHDT and CDR2 is YYEEEE in the germline V gene. The CDR3 bases are TGTGCCAGCACCAACAACTACGAGCAGTACTTC. This encodes CASTNNYEQYF.

The chain joins TRBV6-2 or TRBV6-3 to TRBJ2-5, with 11 positions matching TRBD2. This CDR3 has 19 amino acids. Germline CDR1 is MNHEY and CDR2 is SVGEGT. V trimming: 2 bases; J trimming: 5 bases; junction bases outside the gene matches: 16. CDR3 sequence reads: CASSYQQFLAGGPLETQYF. The CDR3 nucleotides read TGTGCCAGCAGTTACCAACAATTTTTAGCGGGAGGGCCGCTGGAGACCCAGTACTTC.

The chain joins TRBV9 to TRBJ2-2, with a tentative D call TRBD2 (5 bases). V lost 0 bases and J lost 3, with 12 bases in between. The germline gives CDR1 SGDLS, CDR2 YYNGEE. The CDR3 length is 16 residues. The CDR3 loop is CASSVVVGADTGELFF. In nucleotides, the CDR3 is TGTGCCAGCAGCGTAGTCGTGGGAGCTGACACCGGGGAGCTGTTTTTT.